This paragraph covers one TCR beta chain sequence. CDR1 is SGHTA, CDR2 FQGNSA, per germline. This CDR3 is built from 15 residues. V lost 5 bases and J lost 8; bases outside the gene matches: 14. Libraries were prepared by immunoSEQ multiplex PCR; TCRdb keeps only in-frame clonotypes and omits some of them. The sample has approximately 70,000 clones; approximately 84% are singletons. This sample was included in a study of control samples from healthy donors and cancer patients. V and J are TRBV7-2 and TRBJ1-1, with 7 positions matching TRBD1. The clonotype was recovered from a man aged 50 or older in good health. Specimen: blood. CDR3 protein: CASSLITGAWREAFF. In DNA form, the CDR3 reads TGTGCCAGCAGCCTAATCACAGGGGCTTGGAGGGAAGCTTTCTTT.